This record looks at one TCR beta chain sequence and its context. The sample belongs to a study of blood T cell repertoires in COVID-19. Study-level information: T cells, B-cell-depleted T cells, or PBMCs provided the cDNA or gDNA that served as material.

In terms of age and location, participants ranged from roughly 18 to 100 years and lived in about two dozen US areas. Here immunoSEQ multiplex PCR was the method, and the copy in TCRdb shows in-frame clones only, minus some. The sample consists of more than 250,000 clones, roughly 80% of them appearing once. This CDR3 has 16 residues. V was shortened by 0 bases and J by 0 bases, with 9 bases between the two germline ends. Germline V gene sequence: CDR1 SGHTA, CDR2 FQGNSA. This TCR was sampled from a man between 40 and 49 years old who had been exposed to COVID-19. Sample: PBMCs or T cells enriched from blood (not recorded which). This chain joins TRBV7-2 and TRBJ2-1; D not resolved. DNA of the CDR3: TGTGCCAGCAGCTTAGCTGGGCAGAGCTCCTACAATGAGCAGTTCTTC. Its translation is CASSLAGQSSYNEQFF.